This T cell receptor beta chain derives from a study of T cell clonotyping in hematopoietic cell transplantation. Study observations and caveats: Few recipient clonotypes overlapped donors; over 95% were de novo at given depth. No sorting was done, leaving CD4 and CD8 contributions mixed. Recipient TCR diversity dropped after transplant; expanded clonotypes rose from day 30 to 180.

Details on this clone: The antigen remains unidentified.

Time point indicated: recipient sample about 28 days before transplant, after cytoreduction. Recipients were bled about 28 days pretransplant and at posttransplant days 30, 100, 180. This CDR3 contains 13 residues. CDR1 and CDR2 (germline): PRHDT, FYEKMQ (reference sequence). Trimming removed 3 bases at V and 2 bases at J, with 7 bases between. Repertoires were generated with immunoSEQ multiplex PCR, while TCRdb's copy carries only in-frame clones and drops some. This sample has tens of thousands of clones, with 95% found just once. The source of this sequence is a man in his forties with chronic myeloid leukemia. Some clones in this sample may be carry-over from other donors' samples. Sequenced material: peripheral blood mononuclear cells, taken before stem cell transplant. The chain has TRBV13 and TRBJ1-1; D gene ambiguous. Here the CDR3 DNA reads TGTGCCAGCAGCTTCCGAGGAAACACTGAAGCTTTCTTT. Translated, it gives CASSFRGNTEAFF. The full variable domain, rest sourced from reference TRBV13 and TRBJ1-1, is AAGVIQSPRHLIKEKRETATLKCYPIPRHDTVYWYQQGPGQDPQFLISFYEKMQSDKGSIPDRFSAQQFSDYHSELNMSSLELGDSALYFCASSFRGNTEAFFGQGTRLTVV.